This TCR beta chain was identified in a study of blood T cells in healthy people across ages. The second PCR ran about 7 to 12 cycles with a sample-barcoded 5' primer and J-beta primers. MiXCR was run by TCRdb on the 5' RACE reads, yielding one entry per CDR3 protein. The profile shows 630,000 or so distinct CDR3 sequences, approximately 30% of them singletons. This receptor was obtained from a woman older than 75 in good health. The source material was blood.

CDR3 DNA sequence: TGCAGCGTTGCCCGCGGGAGCGTGGATACGCAGTATTTT. It is translated as CSVARGSVDTQYF. This chain uses TRBV29-1 with TRBJ2-3, with 7 bases aligning to TRBD2. Germline-derived CDR1 and CDR2 are SQVTM and ANQGSEA. Trimming took 4 bases from V and 6 from J; bases not matched to a gene: 7. The CDR3 consists of 13 residues.